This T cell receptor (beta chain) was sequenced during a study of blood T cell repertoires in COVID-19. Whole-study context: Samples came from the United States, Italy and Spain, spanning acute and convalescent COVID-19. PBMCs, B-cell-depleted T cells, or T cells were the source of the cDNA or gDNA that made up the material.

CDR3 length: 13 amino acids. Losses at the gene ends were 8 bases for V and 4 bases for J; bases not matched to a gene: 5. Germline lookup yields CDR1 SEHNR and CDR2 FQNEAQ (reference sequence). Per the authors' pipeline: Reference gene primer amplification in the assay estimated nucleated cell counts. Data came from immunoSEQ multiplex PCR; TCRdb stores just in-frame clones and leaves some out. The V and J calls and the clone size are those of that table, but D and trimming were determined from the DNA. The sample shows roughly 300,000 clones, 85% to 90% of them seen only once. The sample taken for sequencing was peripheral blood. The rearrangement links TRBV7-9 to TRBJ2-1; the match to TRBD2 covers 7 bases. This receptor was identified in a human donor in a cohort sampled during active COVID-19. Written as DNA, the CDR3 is TGTGCCAGCCAGCGGGAATCTTACAATGAGCAGTTCTTC. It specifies CASQRESYNEQFF.